This TCR beta chain came from a study of shared T cell receptors in the human thymus. The CDR3 covers 17 residues. Germline-derived CDR1 and CDR2 are SGHRS and YFSETQ. V dropped 7 bases and J dropped 1; count of bases not matched to a gene: 13. TCRdb's copy holds only in-frame clones and misses some; the assay was immunoSEQ multiplex PCR. In the table there are about 380,000 clones, more than 85% of which are singletons. The chain recombines TRBV5-1 with TRBJ2-3, with 9 positions matching TRBD2. The source is a human donor. Sample: thymocytes. CDR3 loop: CASGAGSGRYGTDTQYF. CDR3 nucleotide sequence: TGCGCCAGCGGGGCGGGTAGCGGGAGATATGGCACAGATACGCAGTATTTT.